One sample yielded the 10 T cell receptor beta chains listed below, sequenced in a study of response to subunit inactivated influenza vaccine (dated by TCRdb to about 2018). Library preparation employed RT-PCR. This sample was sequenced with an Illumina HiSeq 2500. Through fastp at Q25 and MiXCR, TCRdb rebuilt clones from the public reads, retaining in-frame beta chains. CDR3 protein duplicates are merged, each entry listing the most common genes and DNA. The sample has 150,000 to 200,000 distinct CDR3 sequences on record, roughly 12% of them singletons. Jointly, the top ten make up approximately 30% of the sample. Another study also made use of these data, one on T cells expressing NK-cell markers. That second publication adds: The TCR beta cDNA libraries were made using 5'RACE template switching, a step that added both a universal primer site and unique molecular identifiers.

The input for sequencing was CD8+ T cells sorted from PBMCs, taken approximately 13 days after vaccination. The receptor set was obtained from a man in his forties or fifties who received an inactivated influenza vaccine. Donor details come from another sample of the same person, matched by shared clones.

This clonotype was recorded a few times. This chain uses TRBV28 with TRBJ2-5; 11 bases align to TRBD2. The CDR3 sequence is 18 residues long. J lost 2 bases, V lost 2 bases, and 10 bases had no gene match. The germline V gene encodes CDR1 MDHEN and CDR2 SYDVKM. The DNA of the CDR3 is TGTGCCAGCAGTTTAGACCCTCTAGCGGGAGGCGAACAAGAGACCCAGTACTTC. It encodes CASSLDPLAGGEQETQYF.

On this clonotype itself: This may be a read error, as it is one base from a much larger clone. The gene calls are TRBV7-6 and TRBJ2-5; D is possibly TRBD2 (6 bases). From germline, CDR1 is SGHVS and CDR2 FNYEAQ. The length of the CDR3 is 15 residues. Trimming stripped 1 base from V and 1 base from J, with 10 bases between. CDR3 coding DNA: TGTGCCAGCAGCTTAGGTGCGGGGCCCCAAGAGACCCAGTACTTC. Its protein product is CASSLGAGPQETQYF. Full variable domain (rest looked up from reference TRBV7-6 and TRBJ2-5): GAGVSQSPRYKVTKRGQDVALRCDPISGHVSLYWYRQALGQGPEFLTYFNYEAQQDKSGLPNDRFSAERPEGSISTLTIQRTEQRDSAMYRCASSLGAGPQETQYFGPGTRLLVL.

The CDR3 loop is CASSLMGIVGQPQHF. The CDR3 DNA follows: TGTGCCAGCAGTTTAATGGGGATTGTTGGTCAGCCCCAGCATTTT. The gene calls are TRBV28 and TRBJ1-5; D not resolved. The CDR3 contains 15 residues. Per germline, CDR1 MDHEN and CDR2 SYDVKM. Trimming removed 2 bases from V and 6 bases from J, with 14 bases in between.

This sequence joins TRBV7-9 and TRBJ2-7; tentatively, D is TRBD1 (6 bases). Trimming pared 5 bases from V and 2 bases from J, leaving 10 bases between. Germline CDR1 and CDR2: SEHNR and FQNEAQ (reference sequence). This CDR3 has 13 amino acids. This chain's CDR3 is CASSIGQPYEQYF. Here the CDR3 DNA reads TGTGCCAGCAGCATCGGACAGCCCTACGAGCAGTACTTC.

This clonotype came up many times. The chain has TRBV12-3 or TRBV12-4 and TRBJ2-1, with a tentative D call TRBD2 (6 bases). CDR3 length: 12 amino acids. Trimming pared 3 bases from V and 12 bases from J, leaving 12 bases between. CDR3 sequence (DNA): TGTGCCAGCAGTTTCGGGGACTTAAGGCAGTTCTTC. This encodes CASSFGDLRQFF.

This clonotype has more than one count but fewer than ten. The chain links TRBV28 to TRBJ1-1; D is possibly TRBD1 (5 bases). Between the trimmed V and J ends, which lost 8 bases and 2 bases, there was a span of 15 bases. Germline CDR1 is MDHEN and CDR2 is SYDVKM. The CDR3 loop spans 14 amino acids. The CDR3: CASCGHAKNTEAFF. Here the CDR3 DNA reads TGTGCCAGCTGCGGACACGCAAAAAACACTGAAGCTTTCTTT.

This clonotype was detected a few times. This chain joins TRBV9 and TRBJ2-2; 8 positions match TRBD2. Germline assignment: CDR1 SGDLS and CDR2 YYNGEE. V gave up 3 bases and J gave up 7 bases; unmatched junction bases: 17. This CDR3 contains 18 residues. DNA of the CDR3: TGTGCCAGCAGCGCGGCATATCATGGAGCGGGAGTTGACGGGGAGCTGTTTTTT. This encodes CASSAAYHGAGVDGELFF.

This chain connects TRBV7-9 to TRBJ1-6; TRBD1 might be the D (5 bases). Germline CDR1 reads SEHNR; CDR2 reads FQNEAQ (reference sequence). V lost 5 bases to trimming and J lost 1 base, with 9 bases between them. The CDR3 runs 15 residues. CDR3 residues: CASSPKGSYNSPLHF. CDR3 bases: TGTGCCAGCAGCCCGAAGGGGTCCTATAATTCACCCCTCCACTTT.

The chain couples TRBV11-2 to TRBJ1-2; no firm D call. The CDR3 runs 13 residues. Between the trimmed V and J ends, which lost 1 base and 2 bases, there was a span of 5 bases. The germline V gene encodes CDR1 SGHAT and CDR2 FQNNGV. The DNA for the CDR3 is TGTGCCAGCAGCTTAGCACAGAACTATGGCTACACCTTC. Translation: CASSLAQNYGYTF.

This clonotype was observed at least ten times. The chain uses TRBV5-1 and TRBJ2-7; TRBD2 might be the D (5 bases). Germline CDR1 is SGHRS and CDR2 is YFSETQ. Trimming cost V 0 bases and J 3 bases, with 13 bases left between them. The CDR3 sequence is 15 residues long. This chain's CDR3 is CASSLELGTYYEQYF. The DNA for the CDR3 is TGCGCCAGCAGCTTGGAACTAGGTACCTACTACGAGCAGTACTTC.